Following are 28 T cell receptor beta chains from one sample sequenced in a study of shared clonotypes between healthy human individuals. The assay was immunoSEQ multiplex PCR, and TCRdb's table has in-frame clones only and misses some. The sample contains about 980,000 clones, 60% to 85% of which appear only once. Sequences were obtained from memory CD4+ T cells sorted from blood. Stated subset: CD45RA-negative fraction. These receptor sequences come from a man between 18 and 29 years old in good health.

This chain links TRBV28 with TRBJ2-7, with a weak D call TRBD1 (5 bases). Germline-derived CDR1 and CDR2 are MDHEN and SYDVKM. The CDR3 length is 17 residues. V lost 5 bases and J 3 bases, leaving 23 bases between the germline ends. CDR3 nucleotide sequence: TGTGCCAGCAGTCCTACGCCGAAATTGGGGCCGCGCTACGAGCAGTACTTC. This encodes CASSPTPKLGPRYEQYF.

CDR3 sequence (DNA): TGTGCCAGCAGCTTGGGACCGATCTCTGTAAACCGTGGCTACACCTTC. This sequence encodes CASSLGPISVNRGYTF. The chain uses TRBV5-4 and TRBJ1-2; D is ambiguous. This CDR3 comprises 16 residues. Germline V lookup: CDR1 SGHNT, CDR2 YYREEE (reference sequence). V dropped 0 bases and J dropped 7 bases, with 19 bases sitting between them.

This clone appeared a few times. In the same sample, other DNA sequences code for this CDR3. J is TRBJ1-1 and V is TRBV14; possible D gene TRBD1, 5 bases. The CDR3 loop spans 13 amino acids. The germline CDR1 and CDR2 sequences are SGHDN and FVKESK. V lost 2 bases and J 4 bases, leaving 8 bases between the germline ends. Written as DNA, the CDR3 is TGTGCCAGCAGCCAAAGTAGGGGCACTGAAGCTTTCTTT. This sequence encodes CASSQSRGTEAFF.

J is TRBJ2-7 and V is TRBV11-2; D is uncertain. Trimming cost V 5 bases and J 3 bases, with 5 bases left between them. CDR3 length equals 11 residues. Germline loops: CDR1 SGHAT, CDR2 FQNNGV. The CDR3 region is CASSIYYEQYF. The DNA of the CDR3 is TGTGCCAGCAGCATCTACTACGAGCAGTACTTC. Full variable domain (remainder filled in from reference TRBV11-2 and TRBJ2-7): EAGVAQSPRYKIIEKRQSVAFWCNPISGHATLYWYQQILGQGPKLLIQFQNNGVVDDSQLPKDRFSAERLKGVDSTLKIQPAKLEDSAVYLCASSIYYEQYFGPGTRLTVT.

The rearrangement uses TRBV5-1 and TRBJ1-1; weak D call: TRBD1 (5 bases). V lost 4 bases to trimming and J lost 1 base, with 8 bases between them. There are 13 residues in the CDR3. The germline gives CDR1 SGHRS, CDR2 YFSETQ. The CDR3 region is CASSRGANTEAFF. The CDR3, as DNA: TGCGCCAGCAGCCGGGGCGCGAACACTGAAGCTTTCTTT.

V usage is TRBV15 and J usage is TRBJ2-4, with D perhaps matching TRBD2 (6 bases). The CDR3 extends over 18 amino acids. Germline V gives CDR1 LNHNV, CDR2 YYDKDF (reference sequence). The germline V and J ends were trimmed by 0 bases and 0 bases, with 15 bases remaining between them. Here the CDR3 DNA reads TGTGCCACCAGCAGAGATTTTGGAGTGGGACTAGCCAAAAACATTCAGTACTTC. It is translated as CATSRDFGVGLAKNIQYF.

The rearrangement uses TRBV7-8 and TRBJ2-6; D possibly corresponds to TRBD2 (5 bases). The CDR3 extends over 16 amino acids. The germline V gene encodes CDR1 SGHVS and CDR2 FQNEAQ. Trimming took off 4 bases at V and 0 bases at J, with 10 bases between the two ends. CDR3 DNA: TGTGCCAGCAGCTATTATCGGGGCTCTGGGGCCAACGTCCTGACTTTC. Translated, it gives CASSYYRGSGANVLTF.

The chain carries TRBV5-1 and TRBJ2-2; 7 positions agree with TRBD1. This CDR3 has 14 amino acids. V shed 3 bases and J 3 bases; nucleotides not matched to a gene: 2. Per germline, CDR1 SGHRS and CDR2 YFSETQ. The CDR3 coding sequence is TGCGCCAGCAGCTCGGGACAGCACACCGGGGAGCTGTTTTTT. Amino acid sequence: CASSSGQHTGELFF.

The rearrangement links TRBV14 to TRBJ1-4, with D possibly being TRBD1 (6 bases). The germline CDR1 and CDR2 sequences are SGHDN and FVKESK. V was cut by 4 bases and J by 7 bases, with 16 bases left in between. The CDR3 extends over 15 amino acids. CDR3 region: CASSRVQGGSEKLFF. The CDR3 nucleotides read TGTGCCAGCAGCCGCGTACAGGGAGGGAGTGAAAAACTGTTTTTT.

This clone was detected a few times. This chain connects TRBV10-2 to TRBJ2-2; 8 bases are a match to TRBD1. This CDR3 has 12 residues. CDR1 WSHSY and CDR2 SAAADI come from the germline V gene. V lost 10 bases to trimming and J lost 6 bases; unmatched junction nucleotides: 4. This chain's CDR3 is CATRTGPGELFF. The CDR3 bases are TGCGCCACCCGGACAGGGCCCGGGGAGCTGTTTTTT.

This rearrangement joins TRBV19 to TRBJ2-7; maybe TRBD1 (6 bases). Germline assignment: CDR1 LNHDA and CDR2 SQIVND (reference sequence). CDR3 size: 14 residues. V lost 6 bases, J lost 2 bases, and 14 bases lay in between. CDR3 nucleotide sequence: TGTGCCAGTAGGGACGAGGGGGTAACCTACGAGCAGTACTTC. It codes for CASRDEGVTYEQYF.

The sample holds one count of this clone. V and J are TRBV6-5 and TRBJ1-1, with 11 bases aligning to TRBD1. The CDR3 extends over 15 amino acids. The V segment lost 2 bases and the J segment 4 bases; nucleotides outside the gene matches: 3. Germline V gene sequence: CDR1 MNHEY, CDR2 SVGAGI. This CDR3 is CASSYAGQGVTEAFF. The DNA for the CDR3 is TGTGCCAGCAGTTACGCGGGACAGGGGGTCACTGAAGCTTTCTTT.

This clone was seen a few times. This sample also contains other DNA sequences that code for the same CDR3. The chain recombines TRBV2 with TRBJ1-5; D perhaps matches TRBD1 (5 bases). Germline assignment: CDR1 SNHLY and CDR2 FYNNEI. The germline V and J ends were trimmed by 1 base and 4 bases, with 8 bases remaining between them. The CDR3 is made up of 14 amino acids. This CDR3 reads CASSEGAGNQPQHF. The CDR3 nucleotides are TGTGCCAGCAGTGAAGGGGCAGGGAATCAGCCCCAGCATTTT.

The chain uses TRBV15 and TRBJ1-2; a weak D match, TRBD1 (5 bases). Germline V CDR1 and CDR2: LNHNV, YYDKDF (reference sequence). The CDR3 loop spans 14 amino acids. V gave up 1 base and J gave up 3 bases, with 9 bases separating them. Here the CDR3 reads CATSRGGVDYGYTF. The CDR3 nucleotides read TGTGCCACCAGCAGAGGGGGGGTTGACTATGGCTACACCTTC.

The chain carries TRBV9 and TRBJ2-1; D could derive from TRBD1 or TRBD2 (5 bases each). Germline V gene lookup returns CDR1 SGDLS and CDR2 YYNGEE. CDR3 size: 17 residues. V lost 2 bases and J lost 7, with 22 bases in between. CDR3 loop: CASSVDLPGPIDNEQFF. The DNA for the CDR3 is TGTGCCAGCAGCGTCGACTTACCGGGACCTATAGATAATGAGCAGTTCTTC.

The J gene is TRBJ1-1, the V gene TRBV25-1, with D perhaps matching TRBD1 (5 bases). From germline, CDR1 is MGHDK and CDR2 SYGVNS. Trimming left V 4 bases short and J 0 bases short, with 12 bases between. This CDR3 comprises 15 residues. CDR3 DNA: TGTGCCAGCAGTGGAGAGGCGGGGGTGAACACTGAAGCTTTCTTT. This codes for CASSGEAGVNTEAFF.

The chain links TRBV5-1 to TRBJ2-5, with D hard to call. CDR1 is SGHRS and CDR2 is YFSETQ in the germline V gene. The length of the CDR3 is 14 residues. Trimming cost V 4 bases and J 1 base, with 11 bases left between them. The CDR3: CASSVPDPQETQYF. For the CDR3, the DNA is TGCGCCAGCAGCGTACCGGACCCCCAAGAGACCCAGTACTTC.

For this clone: Other DNA variants within this sample encode the same CDR3. The chain joins TRBV5-1 to TRBJ2-3; D remains unclear. The V gene lost 1 base and the J gene lost 5 bases, with 5 bases spanning the gap. The CDR3 totals 12 residues. Germline V gene lookup returns CDR1 SGHRS and CDR2 YFSETQ. CDR3 loop: CASSLKGDTQYF. The DNA of the CDR3 is TGCGCCAGCAGCTTGAAGGGAGATACGCAGTATTTT.

This clone was seen once. At one end, the junction sequence differs from germline, possibly due to a read error. The rearrangement joins TRBV7-7 to TRBJ2-5; 8 nucleotides line up with TRBD1. CDR3 size: 14 residues. Germline V lookup: CDR1 SSHAT, CDR2 FNYEAQ (reference sequence). In nucleotides, the CDR3 is TGTGCTAGCAGCTTGGACAGGGCGCAAGAGACCCAGTACTTC. This gives the protein CASSLDRAQETQYF.

DNA for the CDR3: TGTGCCTGGATGGTTACAGGTACCGAAAAACTGTTTTTT. Encoded protein: CAWMVTGTEKLFF. The chain has TRBV30 and TRBJ1-4; TRBD1 is a possible D gene (5 bases). V lost 4 bases and J lost 8, with 14 bases in between. There are 13 residues in the CDR3. Germline assignment: CDR1 GTSNPN and CDR2 SVGIG (reference sequence).

The rearrangement uses TRBV2 and TRBJ2-1; D remains unclear. CDR1 and CDR2 (germline): SNHLY, FYNNEI. V lost 2 bases and J 4 bases, leaving 9 bases between the germline ends. The CDR3 spans 14 residues. CDR3 DNA: TGTGCCAGCAGTGAAATGGCTCCTTACAATGAGCAGTTCTTC. As protein: CASSEMAPYNEQFF.

The chain employs TRBV28 and TRBJ2-7; D may be TRBD1 (5 bases). Trimming shortened V by 1 base and J by 0 bases, and 16 bases separated the two germline ends. The CDR3 loop spans 17 amino acids. The germline V gene encodes CDR1 MDHEN and CDR2 SYDVKM. CDR3 nucleotides: TGTGCCAGCAGTTTATCAGGGAAGCGCGGTGGCTCCTACGAGCAGTACTTC. Its translation is CASSLSGKRGGSYEQYF.

This clone appeared once. This chain joins TRBV4-2 and TRBJ1-5; unclear D gene. V was clipped by 0 bases and J by 2 bases, with 8 bases between them. Per germline, CDR1 LGHNA and CDR2 YNFKEQ. The CDR3 spans 15 residues. The CDR3 spells CASSQEDRGNQPQHF. DNA for the CDR3: TGTGCCAGCAGCCAAGAGGACCGTGGCAATCAGCCCCAGCATTTT.

This clone was observed a single time. The gene calls are TRBV5-1 and TRBJ1-6; D unresolved. The CDR3 runs 15 residues. Trimming pared 0 bases from V and 7 bases from J, leaving 11 bases between. Germline values: CDR1 SGHRS, CDR2 YFSETQ. This chain's CDR3 is CASSLEGGLNSPLHF. The DNA for the CDR3 is TGCGCCAGCAGCTTGGAAGGAGGCCTAAATTCACCCCTCCACTTT.

This rearrangement joins TRBV9 to TRBJ2-7, with D perhaps assigned TRBD1 or TRBD2 (6 bases each). Germline loops: CDR1 SGDLS, CDR2 YYNGEE. The CDR3 is 14 residues long. With 0 bases removed from V and 6 bases from J, the gap between germline ends came to 13 bases. Written as DNA, the CDR3 is TGTGCCAGCAGCGTAGTAGCGGAGGGGGGCGAGCAGTACTTC. As protein: CASSVVAEGGEQYF.

V usage is TRBV4-1 and J usage is TRBJ1-2, with TRBD1 matching over 7 bases. V was clipped by 3 bases and J by 4 bases; unmatched bases: 8. The germline V gene has CDR1 MGHRA and CDR2 YSYEKL. CDR3 length equals 15 residues. CDR3 DNA sequence: TGCGCCAGCAGCCAGGGGCTCCAGGGGGGCTATGGCTACACCTTC. Residues: CASSQGLQGGYGYTF.

This chain links TRBV30 with TRBJ1-6, with 7 bases identical to TRBD1. The CDR3 contains 14 residues. The trim removed 1 base at V and 6 bases at J, leaving 3 bases unmatched. Germline-derived CDR1 and CDR2 are GTSNPN and SVGIG (reference sequence). The CDR3 bases are TGTGCCTGGAGTGCGGGACAGCTTAATTCACCCCTCCACTTT. It specifies CAWSAGQLNSPLHF.

This clone was observed a handful of times. V is TRBV7-9 and J is TRBJ2-1, with D maybe TRBD2 (5 bases). This CDR3 is 15 amino acids long. Germline V CDR1 and CDR2: SEHNR, FQNEAQ (reference sequence). Trimming stripped 1 base from V and 5 bases from J, with 12 bases between. CDR3: CASSLVEDFHNEQFF. The CDR3 DNA reads as TGTGCCAGCAGCTTAGTTGAGGACTTCCACAATGAGCAGTTCTTC.